The T cell receptor (beta chain) described here comes from a study of blood T cell repertoires in COVID-19. Sequenced by immunoSEQ multiplex PCR; TCRdb stores in-frame clones only, minus some. This sample has 75,000 to 80,000 clones, with about 88% found just once. The receptor was isolated from a human donor in a cohort sampled during active COVID-19. Sequencing used peripheral blood.

The CDR3 is CSGAGGNGEAFF. Here the CDR3 DNA reads TGCAGCGGGGCCGGGGGGAACGGTGAAGCTTTCTTT. This chain uses TRBV29-1 with TRBJ1-1, with a possible D match to TRBD1 (5 bases). This CDR3 is 12 amino acids long. The V and J ends lost 7 bases and 7 bases respectively, with 16 bases between them. In germline, CDR1 is SQVTM, CDR2 ANQGSEA. Based on the CDR3 plus reference TRBV29-1 and TRBJ1-1, the full variable domain is SAVISQKPSRDICQRGTSLTIQCQVDSQVTMMFWYRQQPGQSLTLIATANQGSEATYESGFVIDKFPISRPNLTFSTLTVSNMSPEDSSIYLCSGAGGNGEAFFGQGTRLTVV.